A selection of T cell receptor beta chains follows, all from one sample in a study of shared clonotypes between healthy human individuals. Data came from immunoSEQ multiplex PCR; TCRdb stores just in-frame clones and leaves some out. The profile shows about 680,000 clones, roughly nine tenths of them singletons. Sequences were obtained from naive CD8+ T cells sorted from blood. The receptors derive from a man aged 25 to 40 in good health. CDR3s include the opening cysteine and the closing phenylalanine or tryptophan. The D gene is left open where the match is weak. Only some rows state a clone size, as once, few, many or a class for expanded clones.

size | J | D | V | DNA | CDR3
- | TRBJ1-1 | - | TRBV18 | TGTGCCAGCTCAGATTATCGACCTGAAGCTTTCTTT | CASSDYRPEAFF
- | TRBJ2-3 | - | TRBV6-1 | TGTGCCAGCGAAGGGGGACTGGATAGCACAGATACGCAGTATTTT | CASEGGLDSTDTQYF
- | TRBJ1-2 | - | TRBV11-2 | TGTGCCAGCAGCTTAGGACAGCTTGGCTACACCTTC | CASSLGQLGYTF
few | TRBJ2-1 | TRBD2 | TRBV19 | TGTGCCAGTAGTATACTACTAGCGGGAGGGTACAATGAGCAGTTCTTC | CASSILLAGGYNEQFF
- | TRBJ2-1 | - | TRBV5-1 | TGCGCCAGCAGCTTGGTCGACGGCTACAATGAGCAGTTCTTC | CASSLVDGYNEQFF
- | TRBJ2-7 | TRBD2 | TRBV10-3 | TGTGCCATCAGTGAGGTAGCGGGAGAAGACAGACCCGATTCCTACGAGCAGTACTTC | CAISEVAGEDRPDSYEQYF
- | TRBJ2-7 | - | TRBV7-6 | TGTGCCAGCAGCCCCACAGGGAATCACTACGAGCAGTACTTC | CASSPTGNHYEQYF
- | TRBJ2-5 | - | TRBV7-6 | TGTGCCAGCAGCTCCATAGGGGGAGGGGAGACCCAGTACTTC | CASSSIGGGETQYF
- | TRBJ2-7 | TRBD2 | TRBV5-4 | TGTGCCAGCAGCTTCGCGGGGGGGCCCAACGAGCAGTACTTC | CASSFAGGPNEQYF
- | TRBJ2-1 | TRBD2 | TRBV29-1 | TGCAGCGTTGAAGTGGGGTACGGTAGCGGGAGGCCGAGCTCCTACAATGAGCAGTTCTTC | CSVEVGYGSGRPSSYNEQFF